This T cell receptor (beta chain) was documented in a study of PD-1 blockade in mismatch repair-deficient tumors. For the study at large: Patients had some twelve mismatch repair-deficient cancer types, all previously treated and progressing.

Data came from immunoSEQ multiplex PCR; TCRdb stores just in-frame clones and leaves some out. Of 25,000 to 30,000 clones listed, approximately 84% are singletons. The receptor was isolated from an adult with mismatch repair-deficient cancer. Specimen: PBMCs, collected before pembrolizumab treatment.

This CDR3 reads CSVAQDTGNQPQHF. The CDR3 DNA is TGCAGCGTGGCTCAGGACACCGGCAATCAGCCCCAGCATTTT. This chain uses TRBV29-1 with TRBJ1-5; D may be TRBD1 (5 bases). The CDR3 is 14 residues long. Germline V gene sequence: CDR1 SQVTM, CDR2 ANQGSEA. V was shortened by 6 bases and J by 2 bases, with 14 bases between the two germline ends.